This paragraph reports one T cell receptor beta chain. The sample belongs to a study of blood T cell repertoires in COVID-19. Per the authors' pipeline: The authors estimated nucleated cell counts from reference gene primer amplification. This table comes from immunoSEQ multiplex PCR, and its TCRdb copy is limited to in-frame clones, with some not included. V and J calls and clone size follow that table, whereas D and trimming were derived from the DNA. In the table there are roughly 77,000 clones, about 88% of which are singletons. The germline V gene encodes CDR1 SNHLY and CDR2 FYNNEI. V lost 2 bases to trimming and J lost 7 bases, with 11 bases between them. This CDR3 comprises 13 residues.

The sequence was collected from a human donor in a cohort sampled during active COVID-19. Sequenced: peripheral blood. The chain carries TRBV2 and TRBJ2-5, with D maybe TRBD2 (6 bases). The DNA for the CDR3 is TGTGCCAGCAGTGAAAGGGCCGGGGGGACCCAGTACTTC. Its translation is CASSERAGGTQYF. Full variable domain (outside the CDR3, taken from reference TRBV2 and TRBJ2-5): EPEVTQTPSHQVTQMGQEVILRCVPISNHLYFYWYRQILGQKVEFLVSFYNNEISEKSEIFDDQFSVERPDGSNFTLKIRSTKLEDSAMYFCASSERAGGTQYFGPGTRLLVL.